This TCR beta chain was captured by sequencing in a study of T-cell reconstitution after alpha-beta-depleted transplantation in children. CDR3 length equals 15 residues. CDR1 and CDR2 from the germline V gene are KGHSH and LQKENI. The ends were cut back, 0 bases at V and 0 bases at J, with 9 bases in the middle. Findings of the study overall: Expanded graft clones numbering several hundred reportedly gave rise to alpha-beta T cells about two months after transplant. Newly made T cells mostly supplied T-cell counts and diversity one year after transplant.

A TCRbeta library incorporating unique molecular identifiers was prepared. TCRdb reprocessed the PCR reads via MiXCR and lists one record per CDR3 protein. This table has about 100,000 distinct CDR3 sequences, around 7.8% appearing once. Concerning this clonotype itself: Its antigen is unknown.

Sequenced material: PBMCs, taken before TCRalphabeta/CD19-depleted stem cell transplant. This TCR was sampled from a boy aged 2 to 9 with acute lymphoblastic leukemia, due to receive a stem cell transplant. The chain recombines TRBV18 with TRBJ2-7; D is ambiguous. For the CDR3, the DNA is TGTGCCAGCTCACCACCTTCAGGCGTCTCCTACGAGCAGTACTTC. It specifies CASSPPSGVSYEQYF.